What follows are 8 T cell receptor beta chains derived from one specimen sequenced in a study of cytomegalovirus exposure and HLA in healthy donors. With 60 Vbeta and 13 Jbeta primers, the PCR was carried out. The protocol was immunoSEQ multiplex PCR, while the TCRdb copy is restricted to in-frame clones and leaves out a portion. The table shows about 110,000 clones, with 65% to 80% occurring only once. Sequencing was carried out using PBMCs. These receptors were taken from a man in his fifties or sixties in good health and CMV-seronegative.

The rearrangement uses TRBV5-1 and TRBJ1-1; D ambiguous. CDR1 and CDR2 from the germline V gene are SGHRS and YFSETQ. The CDR3 is 14 amino acids. Trimming removed 4 bases from V and 5 bases from J, with 15 bases in between. CDR3: CASSVDSPGTEAFF. The CDR3 bases are TGCGCCAGCAGCGTAGACTCTCCCGGGACTGAAGCTTTCTTT.

This chain connects TRBV19 to TRBJ1-5; a possible D gene is TRBD1 (6 bases). In germline, CDR1 is LNHDA, CDR2 SQIVND (reference sequence). The V end was cut by 4 bases, the J end by 4 bases, with 11 bases between. This CDR3 spans 14 amino acids. CDR3: CASSTPGTNQPQHF. CDR3 bases: TGTGCCAGTAGTACTCCGGGGACAAATCAGCCCCAGCATTTT.

The rearrangement links TRBV4-3 to TRBJ2-2; no firm D call. V was trimmed by 5 bases and J by 4 bases, leaving 14 bases between them. Germline loops: CDR1 LGHNA, CDR2 YSLEER. The CDR3 spans 15 residues. The CDR3 protein is CASSISSLGTGELFF. DNA for the CDR3: TGCGCCAGCAGCATATCTAGTTTAGGCACCGGGGAGCTGTTTTTT.

V and J are TRBV2 and TRBJ2-3; the match to TRBD2 covers 13 bases. The trim removed 2 bases at V and 0 bases at J, leaving 5 bases unmatched. Germline CDR1 reads SNHLY; CDR2 reads FYNNEI. CDR3 length: 18 amino acids. The DNA of the CDR3 is TGTGCCAGCAGTGAACGGCGGGGACTAGCGGGGAGCACAGATACGCAGTATTTT. Its protein product is CASSERRGLAGSTDTQYF.

As DNA, the CDR3 is TGTGCCAGCAGCTTTCCTCTAGCCTCCTTAACGAATGAGCAGTTCTTC. This gives the protein CASSFPLASLTNEQFF. The chain couples TRBV7-9 to TRBJ2-1; D perhaps matches TRBD2 (5 bases). V was cut by 3 bases and J by 7 bases, with 19 bases left in between. The germline CDR1 and CDR2 sequences are SEHNR and FQNEAQ (reference sequence). The CDR3 contains 16 residues.

V gene TRBV29-1 combines with J gene TRBJ2-3; unclear D gene. This CDR3 has 14 residues. Germline CDR1 is SQVTM and CDR2 is ANQGSEA. V was pared by 6 bases and J by 0 bases, with 13 bases between. This chain's CDR3 is CSVAHSPSTDTQYF. DNA of the CDR3: TGCAGCGTCGCCCACTCCCCTAGCACAGATACGCAGTATTTT.

The rearrangement links TRBV6-6 to TRBJ1-1, with D perhaps matching TRBD1 (6 bases). The CDR3 has 13 residues. CDR1 MNHNY and CDR2 SVGAGI come from the germline V gene (reference sequence). Trimming cost V 4 bases and J 5 bases, with 11 bases left between them. The CDR3 bases are TGTGCCAGCAGTTCAGGACAGTTAACTGAAGCTTTCTTT. Translated, it gives CASSSGQLTEAFF.

The CDR3 region is CASSLSLTGGTDTQYF. CDR3 bases: TGCGCCAGCAGCTTGTCTTTGACAGGAGGCACAGATACGCAGTATTTT. V is TRBV5-1 and J is TRBJ2-3; D is perhaps TRBD1 (6 bases). Trimming took 1 base from V and 1 from J, leaving 13 bases between them. CDR3 length: 16 amino acids. Germline V lookup: CDR1 SGHRS, CDR2 YFSETQ.